These T cell receptor beta chains were read from a single sample in a study of blood T cell repertoires in COVID-19. Measured with immunoSEQ multiplex PCR; TCRdb has only the in-frame clones, and not every one. The table has around 320,000 clones, approximately 85% seen once. Sequencing was done on a sample of peripheral blood. The receptors were sampled from a human donor in a cohort sampled during active COVID-19. The CDR3 runs from the conserved cysteine through the conserved F or W. The order of the fields is V gene, J gene, clone size, D gene, CDR3 DNA, CDR3 protein. The D gene is left open where the match is weak. Some rows have no size entry. The others give once, few or many, or a class for an expanded clone.

v_call: TRBV3-1/TRBV3-2
j_call: TRBJ2-7
clone_size: .
d_call: .
cdr3_nt: TGTGCCAGCAGTCACGGCAGGGGACCCTACGAGCAGTACTTC
cdr3_aa: CASSHGRGPYEQYF

v_call: TRBV5-1
j_call: TRBJ1-3
clone_size: .
d_call: .
cdr3_nt: TGCGCCAGCAGCTTGGTTCAGGGTGCTGGAAACACCATATATTTT
cdr3_aa: CASSLVQGAGNTIYF

v_call: TRBV5-8
j_call: TRBJ2-3
clone_size: once
d_call: TRBD1
cdr3_nt: TGTGCCAGCAGCTTGGGTGGGGACAGGGGGGTCACAGATACGCAGTATTTT
cdr3_aa: CASSLGGDRGVTDTQYF

v_call: TRBV5-1
j_call: TRBJ2-1
clone_size: .
d_call: TRBD2
cdr3_nt: TGCGCCAGCAGCGGCGGGACTAGCGGGTCCTACAATGAGCAGTTCTTC
cdr3_aa: CASSGGTSGSYNEQFF

v_call: TRBV4-2
j_call: TRBJ1-5
clone_size: .
d_call: .
cdr3_nt: TGTGCCAGCAGCCAAGAGGTCCTGTCGGGGGGGAAGGGCAATCAGCCCCAGCATTTT
cdr3_aa: CASSQEVLSGGKGNQPQHF

v_call: TRBV15
j_call: TRBJ2-1
clone_size: .
d_call: .
cdr3_nt: TGTGCCACCAGCAGAGATCGACGGGATGAGCAGTTCTTC
cdr3_aa: CATSRDRRDEQFF

v_call: TRBV6-1
j_call: TRBJ2-1
clone_size: .
d_call: TRBD1
cdr3_nt: TGTGCCAGCAGTGAAACGGGGACAGAGGCCTACAATGAGCAGTTCTTC
cdr3_aa: CASSETGTEAYNEQFF

v_call: TRBV7-9
j_call: TRBJ1-1
clone_size: few
d_call: .
cdr3_nt: TGTGCCAGCAGCTTAGTACAGGGATGGGCTTTCTTT
cdr3_aa: CASSLVQGWAFF

v_call: TRBV21-1
j_call: TRBJ2-7
clone_size: .
d_call: .
cdr3_nt: TGTGCCAGCAGCCCCGACCGGGACTACGAGCAGTACTTC
cdr3_aa: CASSPDRDYEQYF

v_call: TRBV6-5
j_call: TRBJ1-1
clone_size: .
d_call: .
cdr3_nt: TGTGCCAGCAGTACGCCGGGAACTGAAGCTTTCTTT
cdr3_aa: CASSTPGTEAFF

v_call: TRBV12-3/TRBV12-4
j_call: TRBJ1-6
clone_size: .
d_call: .
cdr3_nt: TGTGCCAGCAGCCCCGTAGGGGCCAGGGCCCTCCACTTT
cdr3_aa: CASSPVGARALHF

v_call: TRBV24-1
j_call: TRBJ2-1
clone_size: few
d_call: .
cdr3_nt: TGTGCCACCCTGGACGAGGGCAGCTATGAGCAGTTCTTC
cdr3_aa: CATLDEGSYEQFF

v_call: TRBV19
j_call: TRBJ1-2
clone_size: .
d_call: TRBD1
cdr3_nt: TGTGCCAGTAGTATACTTGGACAGGTGCGTGGCTACACCTTC
cdr3_aa: CASSILGQVRGYTF

v_call: TRBV5-1
j_call: TRBJ2-5
clone_size: .
d_call: TRBD1
cdr3_nt: TGCGCCAGCAGCTGGGACAGGGCCCAAGAGACCCAGTACTTC
cdr3_aa: CASSWDRAQETQYF

v_call: TRBV29-1
j_call: TRBJ1-2
clone_size: .
d_call: .
cdr3_nt: TGCAGCGTTGTAGCCGGAGGTCTCTATGGCTACACCTTC
cdr3_aa: CSVVAGGLYGYTF

v_call: TRBV5-1
j_call: TRBJ2-7
clone_size: .
d_call: .
cdr3_nt: TGCGCCAGCAGCTCCCTTAGTGAGATCTACGAGCAGTACTTC
cdr3_aa: CASSSLSEIYEQYF

v_call: TRBV6-6
j_call: TRBJ1-2
clone_size: .
d_call: TRBD1
cdr3_nt: TGTGCCAGCAGTTTCGACAGGGTAGAAGGCTACACCTTC
cdr3_aa: CASSFDRVEGYTF

v_call: TRBV25-1
j_call: TRBJ2-3
clone_size: few
d_call: .
cdr3_nt: TGTGCCAGCAGTGAAAGTTCGGGACTTCCAAGGGATACGCAGTATTTT
cdr3_aa: CASSESSGLPRDTQYF

v_call: TRBV9
j_call: TRBJ2-5
clone_size: .
d_call: .
cdr3_nt: TGTGCCAGCAGCCAGGGCCACCGAGAGACCCAGTACTTC
cdr3_aa: CASSQGHRETQYF

v_call: TRBV7-2
j_call: TRBJ2-3
clone_size: .
d_call: .
cdr3_nt: TGTGCCAGCAGGGGGGCCGCAGATACGCAGTATTTT
cdr3_aa: CASRGAADTQYF

v_call: TRBV5-4
j_call: TRBJ2-5
clone_size: .
d_call: .
cdr3_nt: TGTGCCAGCTCCCCCGGTGCGGCTCTCCAAGAGACCCAGTACTTC
cdr3_aa: CASSPGAALQETQYF

v_call: TRBV29-1
j_call: TRBJ1-1
clone_size: .
d_call: .
cdr3_nt: TGCAGCGTTGAAGTATCGCGGGGGGCGGAAGCTTTCTTT
cdr3_aa: CSVEVSRGAEAFF

v_call: TRBV10-1
j_call: TRBJ1-1
clone_size: once
d_call: .
cdr3_nt: TGCGCCAGCAGTGAATACGGTAGCGGGAACACTGAAGCTTTCTTT
cdr3_aa: CASSEYGSGNTEAFF

v_call: TRBV12-3/TRBV12-4
j_call: TRBJ2-3
clone_size: .
d_call: .
cdr3_nt: TGTGCCAGCTCCCAGGAGGGAGATACGCAGTATTTT
cdr3_aa: CASSQEGDTQYF

v_call: TRBV24-1
j_call: TRBJ2-7
clone_size: .
d_call: .
cdr3_nt: TGTGCCACCAGTGATTTTTCTGGCAGGGGTAGAGACGAGCAGTACTTC
cdr3_aa: CATSDFSGRGRDEQYF

v_call: TRBV18
j_call: TRBJ2-3
clone_size: .
d_call: TRBD2
cdr3_nt: TGTGCCAGCTCACCTCGGTTATCATCGGGCGGGGGAAGCACAGATACGCAGTATTTT
cdr3_aa: CASSPRLSSGGGSTDTQYF

v_call: TRBV19
j_call: TRBJ1-1
clone_size: .
d_call: TRBD1
cdr3_nt: TGTGCCAGTAGTTTCGCAGGGGGGAGGACTGAAGCTTTCTTT
cdr3_aa: CASSFAGGRTEAFF

v_call: TRBV7-9
j_call: TRBJ1-1
clone_size: .
d_call: TRBD1
cdr3_nt: TGTGCCAGCAGCTTAGTGGACAGGGCCACTGAAGCTTTCTTT
cdr3_aa: CASSLVDRATEAFF

v_call: TRBV7-3
j_call: TRBJ2-2
clone_size: .
d_call: TRBD2
cdr3_nt: TGTGCCAGCAGCTTATCCGGGGGGGCTAGCACCGGGGAGCTGTTTTTT
cdr3_aa: CASSLSGGASTGELFF

v_call: TRBV15
j_call: TRBJ1-1
clone_size: .
d_call: .
cdr3_nt: TGTGCACATCCGAGGATCGGAGCTTTCTTT
cdr3_aa: CAHPRIGAFF

v_call: TRBV19
j_call: TRBJ1-2
clone_size: .
d_call: TRBD1
cdr3_nt: TGTGCCAGTAGGTCAGGGGGATATGGCTACACCTTC
cdr3_aa: CASRSGGYGYTF

v_call: TRBV13
j_call: TRBJ2-1
clone_size: .
d_call: .
cdr3_nt: TGTGCCAGCAGCTTAGTAGCGGTTGGGAAGAATGAGCAGTTCTTC
cdr3_aa: CASSLVAVGKNEQFF